In its sample, the clone carrying this TCR beta chain was seen a few times. What it binds is not known. These data are taken from a study of Graves' ophthalmopathy and Graves' hyperthyroidism. Study results and caveats: Most expanded clonotypes in thyroid above 0.001 frequency also showed up in blood.

Germline lookup yields CDR1 MNHNS and CDR2 SASEGT. Trimming stripped 2 bases from V and 4 bases from J, with 8 bases between. The CDR3 sequence is 13 residues long. Disease in donors with ophthalmopathy had moderate-to-severe activity, CAS ≥3, NOSPECS ≥4 and under 3 months' duration. Other autoimmune diseases, uncontrolled infections, pregnancy and lactation each led to patient exclusion. Sampling around 9 ml of fresh peripheral blood provided the PBMCs. Amplification of TCR beta CDR3 regions used RNA transcripts. Second-round multiplex PCR came after a first-round RT-PCR that employed HTBI primers. TCRdb recomputed calls from the multiplex PCR reads with MiXCR, one row per CDR3 protein. The data hold 340,000 or so distinct CDR3 sequences, with roughly 16% observed a single time.

The rearrangement links TRBV6-1 to TRBJ1-1; possible D gene TRBD1, 5 bases. Sequencing was done on a sample of peripheral blood. The receptor comes from an adult man with Graves' ophthalmopathy. CDR3 loop: CASSERGRTEAFF. The CDR3 DNA sequence: TGTGCCAGCAGTGAAAGGGGACGCACTGAAGCTTTCTTT.